The rows below give T cell receptor beta chains drawn from one sample of a study of radiotherapy plus CTLA-4 blockade in lung cancer. The repertoire was sequenced with immunoSEQ multiplex PCR; TCRdb's copy has only in-frame clones and lacks some. The sample yields about 73,000 clones, roughly 84% seen once. The specimen comprised peripheral blood, sampled from a patient treated with radiotherapy plus ipilimumab. These receptor sequences come from a human donor with non-small cell lung cancer that progressed on radiotherapy plus ipilimumab. Both conserved end residues are part of each CDR3. A D gene is named only where the DNA matches it firmly.

v_call: TRBV6-6; j_call: TRBJ2-1; d_call: TRBD2; cdr3_aa: CASRTSTSGRGNEQFF
v_call: TRBV7-8; j_call: TRBJ2-2; d_call: NA; cdr3_aa: CASRGQYTGELFF
v_call: TRBV19; j_call: TRBJ2-3; d_call: TRBD2; cdr3_aa: CASSMTAGGGTDTQYF
v_call: TRBV6-6; j_call: TRBJ2-7; d_call: NA; cdr3_aa: CASSYSGGKYEQYF
v_call: TRBV18; j_call: TRBJ1-1; d_call: NA; cdr3_aa: CASSPQNLNTEAFF
v_call: TRBV6-1; j_call: TRBJ2-1; d_call: TRBD2; cdr3_aa: CASSEGHQGGNEQFF
v_call: TRBV7-7; j_call: TRBJ2-1; d_call: TRBD2; cdr3_aa: CASSTGTSGSDEQFF
v_call: TRBV7-2; j_call: TRBJ2-7; d_call: TRBD1; cdr3_aa: CASSRDSRAYEQYF
v_call: TRBV2; j_call: TRBJ1-1; d_call: NA; cdr3_aa: CASSELWGRTEAFF
v_call: TRBV29-1; j_call: TRBJ2-1; d_call: NA; cdr3_aa: CSAYYRPGEQFF
v_call: TRBV12-5; j_call: TRBJ2-5; d_call: TRBD2; cdr3_aa: CASGATGTSGTQETQYF
v_call: TRBV5-6; j_call: TRBJ2-1; d_call: TRBD1; cdr3_aa: CASSSLGQSYNEQFF
v_call: TRBV19; j_call: TRBJ1-1; d_call: NA; cdr3_aa: CASSIVAGANTEAFF
v_call: TRBV18; j_call: TRBJ2-4; d_call: NA; cdr3_aa: CASSPMGQRENIQYF
v_call: TRBV28; j_call: TRBJ2-4; d_call: NA; cdr3_aa: CASSFFGDPQYF
v_call: TRBV7-9; j_call: TRBJ1-2; d_call: TRBD1; cdr3_aa: CASSLAGTGNHGYTF
v_call: TRBV27; j_call: TRBJ2-3; d_call: NA; cdr3_aa: CASSLQGRGDTQYF
v_call: TRBV5-1; j_call: TRBJ2-5; d_call: TRBD1; cdr3_aa: CASSLVQGPYQETQYF
v_call: TRBV19; j_call: TRBJ1-5; d_call: NA; cdr3_aa: CASKWGGLGQPQHF
v_call: TRBV18; j_call: TRBJ2-3; d_call: TRBD1; cdr3_aa: CASSFRGTDTQYF